The 23 T cell receptor beta chains reported below all come from one sample, sequenced in a study of CD8+CD57+ T cells in acquired aplastic anemia. Genomic DNA templated the TCR beta VDJ and CDR3 profiling. TCRdb reanalysed the reads using MiXCR and keeps one entry per CDR3 protein. The sample records over 150,000 distinct CDR3 sequences, around half being singletons. Sequencing was done on patients that had shown CD8+CD57+ cell expansion by flow cytometry. The specimen sequenced was sorted CD4+, CD8+, or CD8+CD57+ T cells (not recorded which) from PBMCs. The source is a human donor with aplastic anemia.

The chain combines TRBV2 with TRBJ2-3; D not certain. The germline CDR1 and CDR2 sequences are SNHLY and FYNNEI. This CDR3 is built from 10 residues. The ends were cut back, 6 bases at V and 8 bases at J, with 6 bases in the middle. The CDR3 bases are TGTGCCAGCAGCGGTCCTACGCAGTATTTT. Its protein is CASSGPTQYF.

There are many counts of this clonotype. CDR3 sequence: CASSGGDRANTIYF. The CDR3 DNA follows: TGTGCCAGCAGTGGGGGGGACAGGGCGAACACCATATATTTT. The V and J genes are TRBV9 and TRBJ1-3, with TRBD1 matching over 9 bases. The CDR3 has 14 residues. CDR1 and CDR2 (germline): SGDLS, YYNGEE. The V segment lost 5 bases and the J segment 7 bases; nucleotides outside the gene matches: 7.

With respect to this clonotype: One end of the junction is discordant with germline, which a read error may explain. The rearrangement uses TRBV10-3 and TRBJ2-2; 14 bases map to TRBD2. CDR3 length: 18 residues. Per the germline V gene, CDR1 is ENHRY and CDR2 is SYGVKD. The CDR3 DNA reads TGTGCAATCAGTGAGATCGGACTAGCGGGGGGGAACACCGGGGAGCTGTTTTTT. Its protein is CAISEIGLAGGNTGELFF.

J is TRBJ2-1 and V is TRBV7-3; 9 bases match TRBD1. Germline lookup yields CDR1 SGHTA and CDR2 FQGTGA. J gave up 7 bases and V 5 bases, and 9 bases lay outside the gene matches. The CDR3 covers 15 residues. The CDR3 DNA reads TGTGCCAGCAGCCCCCACCTGGGACAGGGTAATGAGCAGTTCTTC. This sequence encodes CASSPHLGQGNEQFF. The full variable domain, completed using reference TRBV7-3 and TRBJ2-1, is GAGVSQTPSNKVTEKGKYVELRCDPISGHTALYWYRQSLGQGPEFLIYFQGTGAADDSGLPNDRFFAVRPEGSVSTLKIQRTERGDSAVYLCASSPHLGQGNEQFFGPGTRLTVL.

This clonotype was picked up many times. This chain joins TRBV7-8 and TRBJ2-7; D possibly corresponds to TRBD1 (6 bases). This CDR3 region has 14 residues. Per germline, CDR1 SGHVS and CDR2 FQNEAQ. V lost 5 bases and J lost 4, with 15 bases in between. In DNA form, the CDR3 reads TGTGCCAGCAGCCCCCTAGGACAGCTTTACGAGCAGTACTTC. This gives the protein CASSPLGQLYEQYF.

In regard to this clonotype: Given a much more abundant clone one base away, this may be a read error. The chain has TRBV12-3 or TRBV12-4 and TRBJ1-1; 7 bases are shared with TRBD1. V lost 2 bases, J lost 4 bases, and 19 bases stayed unmatched. The length of the CDR3 is 19 residues. The CDR3 reads CASSLQGVQTRGPSTEAFF. The CDR3 DNA sequence: TGTGCCAGCAGTTTACAGGGGGTGCAAACTCGAGGGCCGAGCACTGAAGCTTTCTTT.

This clonotype was counted between two and nine times. In nucleotides, the CDR3 is TGTGCCATCAGTGAGAGTGGACAGCCCCAGCATTTT. Amino acids: CAISESGQPQHF. The genes are TRBV10-3 and TRBJ1-5; D remains unclear. The V and J ends lost 2 bases and 7 bases respectively, with 6 bases between them. From germline, CDR1 is ENHRY and CDR2 SYGVKD. The CDR3 is 12 amino acids.

Details on this clonotype: A much larger clone is a single base away; this may be a read error. The chain links TRBV7-9 to TRBJ1-2; no clear D gene. V shed 5 bases and J shed 9 bases, with 13 bases lying between them. The V gene's germline CDR1 is SEHNR and CDR2 FQNEAQ (reference sequence). The CDR3 has 12 residues. The CDR3 nucleotides are TGTGCCAGCAGCCTCGGGGTAGAGCGCTACACCTTC. Translating gives CASSLGVERYTF.

The sample holds many counts of this clonotype. The chain joins TRBV24-1 to TRBJ2-5; D unresolved. Between the trimmed V and J ends, which lost 7 bases and 5 bases, there was a span of 7 bases. CDR3 length: 11 amino acids. The germline gives CDR1 KGHDR, CDR2 SFDVKD. Here the CDR3 DNA reads TGTGCCACCAGCACCGGGGAGACCCAGTACTTC. This translates into CATSTGETQYF.

This clonotype was picked up many times. The J gene is TRBJ1-2, the V gene TRBV27; 8 positions match TRBD1. The V and J ends lost 3 bases and 5 bases, in that order; junction bases with no gene match: 5. The CDR3 consists of 14 residues. Germline loops: CDR1 MNHEY, CDR2 SMNVEV (reference sequence). This chain's CDR3 is CASSFARTGYGYTF. The CDR3 region has the DNA TGTGCCAGCAGTTTCGCCCGGACAGGGTATGGCTACACCTTC.

In this sample, this clonotype turned up many times. V usage is TRBV7-6 and J usage is TRBJ2-1, with D hard to call. The CDR3 has 14 amino acids. V gave up 2 bases and J gave up 5 bases, with 10 bases separating them. CDR1 and CDR2 (germline): SGHVS, FNYEAQ. In DNA form, the CDR3 reads TGTGCCAGCAGCTTATTAGGTACCCACAATGAGCAGTTCTTC. It yields the protein CASSLLGTHNEQFF.

Only a few counts were recorded for this clonotype. This rearrangement joins TRBV2 to TRBJ2-3; D tentatively fits TRBD1 or TRBD2 (5 bases each). The germline CDR1 and CDR2 sequences are SNHLY and FYNNEI. The germline V and J ends were trimmed by 6 bases and 2 bases, with 15 bases remaining between them. This CDR3 is 15 amino acids long. Written as DNA, the CDR3 is TGTGCCAGCAGCGCTTCGGGACGCTACACAGATACGCAGTATTTT. Its translation: CASSASGRYTDTQYF.

The rearrangement joins TRBV2 to TRBJ2-7; 12 positions agree with TRBD2. CDR3 length: 15 residues. V lost 6 bases to trimming and J lost 2 bases; unmatched junction nucleotides: 5. The germline CDR1 and CDR2 sequences are SNHLY and FYNNEI. This CDR3 is CASSRTSGTPYEQYF. Here the CDR3 DNA reads TGTGCCAGCAGCCGGACTAGCGGGACCCCCTACGAGCAGTACTTC.

The chain employs TRBV15 and TRBJ1-5; D gene ambiguous. CDR1 LNHNV and CDR2 YYDKDF come from the germline V gene (reference sequence). CDR3 length equals 14 residues. V was cut by 1 base and J by 1 base, with 5 bases left in between. The CDR3 here is CATSRGVSNQPQHF. CDR3 in DNA: TGTGCCACCAGCAGAGGGGTGAGCAATCAGCCCCAGCATTTT.

The genes are TRBV25-1 and TRBJ1-1; D unresolved. Trimming stripped 10 bases from V and 1 base from J, with 10 bases between. The V gene's germline CDR1 is MGHDK and CDR2 SYGVNS. This CDR3 is 12 amino acids long. The CDR3 sequence is CATRPGNTEAFF. The CDR3 bases are TGTGCCACCAGACCTGGGAACACTGAAGCTTTCTTT.

This chain connects TRBV7-2 to TRBJ1-2; TRBD1 matches 7 bases. V was pared by 3 bases and J by 0 bases, with 4 bases of the junction left unmatched. There are 15 residues in the CDR3. Germline V gene lookup returns CDR1 SGHTA and CDR2 FQGNSA. CDR3 in amino acids: CASSLTGKANYGYTF. DNA of the CDR3: TGTGCCAGCAGCTTGACAGGGAAAGCTAACTATGGCTACACCTTC.

The rearrangement joins TRBV20-1 to TRBJ1-5; D gene uncertain. Trimming took 3 bases from V and 0 from J, leaving 12 bases between them. The CDR3 loop spans 15 amino acids. Germline CDR1 DFQATT, CDR2 SNEGSKA (reference sequence). CDR3 nucleotide sequence: TGCAGTGCTAGTGAATACGTGGGTAGCAATCAGCCCCAGCATTTT. Protein product: CSASEYVGSNQPQHF.

The rearrangement uses TRBV15 and TRBJ2-3; 11 bases are a match to TRBD2. Trimming took 2 bases from V and 5 from J; bases not matched to a gene: 6. The CDR3 spans 16 residues. Germline V lookup: CDR1 LNHNV, CDR2 YYDKDF (reference sequence). CDR3 amino acids: CATSRLTSGREDTQYF. The CDR3 DNA reads TGTGCCACCAGCAGACTTACTAGCGGGAGAGAAGATACGCAGTATTTT.

This clonotype has just a few counts. The chain is built from TRBV7-2 and TRBJ2-7; the D is unclear. Trimming left V 1 base short and J 6 bases short, with 7 bases between. The CDR3 loop spans 12 amino acids. Per germline, CDR1 SGHTA and CDR2 FQGNSA. This CDR3 is CASSLDRGEQYF. DNA for the CDR3: TGTGCCAGCAGCTTAGACAGAGGCGAGCAGTACTTC.

Ten or more counts support this clonotype. The V call is TRBV20-1, the J call TRBJ2-1, with 8 bases lining up with TRBD2. There are 15 residues in the CDR3. CDR1 and CDR2 from the germline V gene are DFQATT and SNEGSKA (reference sequence). Unmatched junction bases numbered 7, after V lost 0 bases and J lost 6 bases. The chain's CDR3 is CSARDLRGAINEQFF. The CDR3 region has the DNA TGCAGTGCTAGAGATCTGCGGGGGGCGATCAATGAGCAGTTCTTC.

The rearrangement links TRBV9 to TRBJ2-7; 10 bases map to TRBD1. Germline lookup yields CDR1 SGDLS and CDR2 YYNGEE. This CDR3 comprises 15 residues. J gave up 5 bases and V 3 bases, and 8 bases lay outside the gene matches. CDR3 nucleotide sequence: TGTGCCAGCAGCGAAGAGACAGGGGGCGAAGACGAGCAGTACTTC. Protein product: CASSEETGGEDEQYF.

The genes are TRBV11-2 and TRBJ1-4, with TRBD1 as a possible D gene (5 bases). V lost 5 bases and J 4 bases, leaving 11 bases between the germline ends. The CDR3 length is 14 residues. The germline V gene has CDR1 SGHAT and CDR2 FQNNGV. The CDR3 bases are TGTGCCAGCAGCCCAAGACAGAATAATGAAAAACTGTTTTTT. It is translated as CASSPRQNNEKLFF.

The J gene is TRBJ2-7, the V gene TRBV15; weak D call: TRBD2 (7 bases). V was clipped by 3 bases and J by 4 bases, with 19 bases between them. Germline V CDR1 and CDR2: LNHNV, YYDKDF (reference sequence). The CDR3 is 16 residues long. CDR3 in amino acids: CATSSNPPGGGYEQYF. The CDR3 coding sequence is TGTGCCACCAGCAGCAACCCCCCGGGGGGCGGGTACGAGCAGTACTTC.